These 5 T cell receptor beta chains were sequenced from one sample in a study of OX40 agonist ivuxolimab in advanced cancers. Clones were read by immunoSEQ multiplex PCR, and TCRdb kept only the in-frame ones, dropping some. There are tens of thousands of clones in the sample; about 83% occur only once, and about 0.61% lies in the top ten. Here the sequenced sample was CD4+ or CD8+ T cells sorted from blood, taken in a trial of the OX40 agonist ivuxolimab. Source of these receptors: an adult with an advanced solid tumor such as melanoma, head and neck, liver or kidney cancer.

The rearrangement uses TRBV5-1 and TRBJ2-5, with D perhaps TRBD1 (5 bases). Germline V gene data show CDR1 as SGHRS and CDR2 as YFSETQ. The germline V and J ends were trimmed by 3 bases and 3 bases, with 12 bases remaining between them. The CDR3 loop spans 14 amino acids. The CDR3 bases are TGCGCCAGCAGCTCCCTTGGCAGGGAAGAGACCCAGTACTTC. It codes for CASSSLGREETQYF.

A few counts support this clone. The chain uses TRBV4-3 and TRBJ1-1; D not certain. V gave up 0 bases and J gave up 2 bases, with 13 bases separating them. This CDR3 is 16 amino acids long. The germline CDR1 and CDR2 sequences are LGHNA and YSLEER. CDR3 sequence: CASSQDYSSTNTEAFF. The CDR3 region has the DNA TGCGCCAGCAGCCAAGATTATTCCAGTACTAACACTGAAGCTTTCTTT.

V gene TRBV27 combines with J gene TRBJ1-1, with 7 bases lining up with TRBD1. Germline V CDR1 and CDR2: MNHEY, SMNVEV (reference sequence). V trimming: 5 bases; J trimming: 1 base; junction bases outside the gene matches: 4. The CDR3 is 14 residues long. CDR3 bases: TGTGCCAGCAGTCCGGACAGGCCGAACACTGAAGCTTTCTTT. Its protein is CASSPDRPNTEAFF.

This chain joins TRBV7-9 and TRBJ1-2; the D is unclear. In germline, CDR1 is SEHNR, CDR2 FQNEAQ (reference sequence). CDR3 size: 13 residues. The germline V and J ends were trimmed by 5 bases and 7 bases, with 14 bases remaining between them. The CDR3 DNA follows: TGTGCCAGCAGCCCGCAGACGGAATCTGGCTACACCTTC. The encoded protein is CASSPQTESGYTF.

This chain connects TRBV18 to TRBJ1-2; no clear D gene. The germline V gene encodes CDR1 KGHSH and CDR2 LQKENI. This CDR3 spans 14 amino acids. Between the trimmed V and J ends, which lost 2 bases and 7 bases, there was a span of 14 bases. In nucleotides, the CDR3 is TGTGCCAGCTCACCAGCGGATTTCGGAGGTGGCTACACCTTC. This gives the protein CASSPADFGGGYTF.